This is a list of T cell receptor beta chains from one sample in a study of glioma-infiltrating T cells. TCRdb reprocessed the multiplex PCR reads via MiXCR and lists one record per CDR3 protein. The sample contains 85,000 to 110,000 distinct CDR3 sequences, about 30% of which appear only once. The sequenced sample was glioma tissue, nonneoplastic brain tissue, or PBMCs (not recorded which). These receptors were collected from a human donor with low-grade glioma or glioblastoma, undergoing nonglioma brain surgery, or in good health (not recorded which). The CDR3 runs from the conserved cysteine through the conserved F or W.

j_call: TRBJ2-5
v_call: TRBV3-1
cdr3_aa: CASRGGTIQETQYF

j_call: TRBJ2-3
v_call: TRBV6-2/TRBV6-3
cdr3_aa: CASSYTGGHTQYF

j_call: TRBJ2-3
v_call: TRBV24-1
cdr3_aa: CATSDTGTSTDTQDF

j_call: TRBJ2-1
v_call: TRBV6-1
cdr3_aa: CASSQNGYNEKFF

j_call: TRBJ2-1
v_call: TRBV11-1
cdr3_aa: CASSLTPATYNEQFF

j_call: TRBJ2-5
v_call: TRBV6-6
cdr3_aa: CASSYTLGETQYF

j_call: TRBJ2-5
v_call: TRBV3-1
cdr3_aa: CASSQDRGETQYF

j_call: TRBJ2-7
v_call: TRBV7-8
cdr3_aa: CASSLDNFYEQYF

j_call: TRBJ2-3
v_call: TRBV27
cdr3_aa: CASSPGILGTDTQYF

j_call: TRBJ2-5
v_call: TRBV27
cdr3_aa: CASSSTMHGTQYF

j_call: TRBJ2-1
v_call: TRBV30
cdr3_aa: CAWSRRATYNEQFF

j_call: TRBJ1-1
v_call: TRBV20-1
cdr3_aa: CSASSGTGYVAFF

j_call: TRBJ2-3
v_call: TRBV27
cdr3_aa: CASSPEVGRDTQYF

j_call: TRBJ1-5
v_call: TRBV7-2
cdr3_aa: CASSLLVDQPQHF

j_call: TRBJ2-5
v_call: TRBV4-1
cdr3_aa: CASSQDGLARQETQYF

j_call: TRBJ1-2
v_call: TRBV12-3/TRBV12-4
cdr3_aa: CASSLGSGVEGYTF

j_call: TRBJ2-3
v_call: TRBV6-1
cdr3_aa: CASSSRRGGSTDTQYF

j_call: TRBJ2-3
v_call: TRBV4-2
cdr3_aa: CASGNLKAGLTDTQYF

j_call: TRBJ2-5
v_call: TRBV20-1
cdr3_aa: CSARGGGEETQYF

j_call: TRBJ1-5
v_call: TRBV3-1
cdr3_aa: CASSQGDRNQPQHF